This TCR beta chain is drawn from a study of beta chain features in type 1 diabetes (dated by TCRdb to about 2018). Some background on the complete study: Patients and healthy donors did not differ in mean age, gender distribution, total cell number or subset yield. A total of 100 million to 140 million sorted cells were examined across all samples, and the number of cells per subset was strongly correlated with RNA yield. In the study, recently diagnosed type 1 diabetes patients and matched healthy donors were compared on the TCRB repertoires of their sorted circulating CD4+ T cell subsets. Regulatory and stem cell-like memory subsets were isolated from only 8 patients and roughly 8 healthy donors, whereas naive and central memory subsets came from all 28 donors. Overall study results and their limits: The naive, central memory and regulatory TCRB repertoires appeared to resemble one another more closely among patients than among healthy donors. Because cDNA was sequenced instead of genomic DNA, activated cells with high expression could be over-represented, although the groups did not differ in activation or CD3 levels. A moderate but significant shortening of TCRB CDR3 length was observed in type 1 diabetes patients in all four CD4+ subsets. Shorter templates might be favored by PCR, yet because patient and control samples were amplified and corrected together, any such skew would affect both groups equally. At VDJ recombination sites, type 1 diabetes patients had fewer insertions and more deleted nucleotides, which implies abnormalities in thymic rearrangement. Because the HLA sub-analyses included only small numbers of individuals, any influence of HLA type on TCRB rearrangement was left unresolved.

CDR1 SGHRS and CDR2 YFSETQ were looked up in the germline V gene. V and J are trimmed by 4 bases and 0 bases, and the gene matches miss 1 base of the junction. The CDR3 has 15 amino acids, counting the end cysteine and phenylalanine. Kept here is only the CDR3 DNA, which spans 45 bases and is read in frame from base 1. The entire amount of isolated RNA was reverse transcribed using the High Capacity cDNA Reverse Transcription Kit, so the sequenced TCRB transcripts were expressed ones. Deep immunoSEQ sequencing was performed on naive, central memory and regulatory T cell samples, with an average of around 3.4 million total reads per sample. After sorted cells were lysed in RLT buffer, RNA was extracted with DNase-treated RNeasy Micro or Mini kits, with the choice depending on cell number. Each cell subset was processed separately to prevent cross-contamination, with patient and healthy donor samples processed together. The immunoSEQ multiplex PCR was used to amplify TCRB sequences from cDNA, yielding 87-bp fragments that span the CDR3 region. Sequencing of the amplicons was performed on the Illumina HiSeq platform. The original methods were these. Synthetic template baselines were used to correct PCR bias computationally, reads within Hamming distance 2 were collapsed, and singletons that could not be merged were discarded. Reads were aligned to IMGT to assign V, D and J genes, CDR3 length, and insertions or deletions at six rearrangement sites. Clonotype counts were normalized to sorted cell number within each subset before computing true diversity and Gini coefficients with the tcR R package. The overlap coefficient, calculated on TCRB nucleotide sequences, was used to quantify repertoire sharing. What TCRdb holds here is the immuneACCESS table cut down to in-frame rearrangements. Part of the clones is not present; checked against another copy, under half of the missing clones reflect an unresolved V gene, and the others are unexplained. V, J and clone size reflect that table, while D and trimming were determined from the DNA. The sample table shows 40,000 to 45,000 clones, and approximately 56% are seen once. Together, the top ten hold approximately 2.1% of the sample.

In regard to this clone: The specificity of this receptor is unknown. One base away there is no much larger clone; base qualities are not given.

From each donor, a single peripheral blood sample of about 120 mL on average was drawn into heparinised tubes. Naive, central memory, regulatory and stem cell-like memory CD4+ T cells were sorted on a BD FACSAria II using a panel including CD45RO, CCR7, CD25, CD127, CD95 and CD27. Every sorted population had a purity above 95%. PBMCs were isolated immediately by Lymphoprep density gradient centrifugation and stained directly without culture. So that batch effects would be minimized, each experiment stained and sorted samples in pairs, pairing one healthy donor with one patient. The material sequenced was Tregs from blood. In the paper's terms, the cell subset or site label means: regulatory CD4+ T cells. The V and J segments used are TRBV5-1 and TRBJ2-1; TRBD2 agrees with 10 junctional bases. The sequence came from a woman aged 18-30 years in good health. The nucleotides are TGCGCCAGCAGCCCTAGCGGGAGCTCCTACAATGAGCAGTTCTTC. Translated, it gives CASSPSGSSYNEQFF.